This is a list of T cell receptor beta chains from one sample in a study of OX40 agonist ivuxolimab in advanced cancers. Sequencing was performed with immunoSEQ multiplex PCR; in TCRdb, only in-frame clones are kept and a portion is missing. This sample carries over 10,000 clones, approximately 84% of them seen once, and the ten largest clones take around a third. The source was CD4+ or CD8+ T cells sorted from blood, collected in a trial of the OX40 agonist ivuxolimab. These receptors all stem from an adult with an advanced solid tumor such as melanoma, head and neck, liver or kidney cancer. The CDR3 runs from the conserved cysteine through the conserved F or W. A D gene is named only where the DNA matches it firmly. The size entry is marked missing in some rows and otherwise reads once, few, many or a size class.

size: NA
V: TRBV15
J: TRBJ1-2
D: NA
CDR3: CATSRGRGSPQWGYTF
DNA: TGTGCCACCAGCAGAGGGAGGGGCTCCCCCCAATGGGGCTACACCTTC

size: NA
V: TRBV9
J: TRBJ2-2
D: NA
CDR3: CASSVVRDPNTGELFF
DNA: TGTGCCAGCAGCGTAGTTAGGGACCCGAACACCGGGGAGCTGTTTTTT

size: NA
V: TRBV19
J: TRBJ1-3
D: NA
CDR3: CASSTAANSGNTIYF
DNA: TGTGCCAGTAGTACCGCAGCTAACTCTGGAAACACCATATATTTT

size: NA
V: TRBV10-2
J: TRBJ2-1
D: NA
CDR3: CASSEGSSYNEQFF
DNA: TGCGCCAGCAGTGAAGGGAGCTCCTACAATGAGCAGTTCTTC

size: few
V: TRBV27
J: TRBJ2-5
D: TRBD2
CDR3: CASSRGGWETQYF
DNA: TGTGCCAGCAGTCGGGGGGGCTGGGAGACCCAGTACTTC

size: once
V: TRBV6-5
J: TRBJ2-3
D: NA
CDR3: CASSWGSGDTQYF
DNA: TGTGCCAGCAGTTGGGGTTCGGGAGATACGCAGTATTTT

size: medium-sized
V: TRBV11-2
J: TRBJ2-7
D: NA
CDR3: CASSSPGHESYEQYF
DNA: TGTGCCAGCAGCTCCCCGGGTCACGAGTCCTACGAGCAGTACTTC

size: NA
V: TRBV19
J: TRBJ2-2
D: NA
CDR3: CASSITGSGELFF
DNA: TGTGCCAGTAGTATAACCGGCTCCGGGGAGCTGTTTTTT

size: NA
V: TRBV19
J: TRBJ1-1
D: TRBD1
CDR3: CASNYRGTEAFF
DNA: TGTGCCAGCAACTACAGGGGCACTGAAGCTTTCTTT

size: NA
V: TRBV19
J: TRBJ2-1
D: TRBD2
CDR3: CASSWTSGGGNEQFF
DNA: TGTGCCAGTAGTTGGACTAGCGGGGGAGGGAATGAGCAGTTCTTC

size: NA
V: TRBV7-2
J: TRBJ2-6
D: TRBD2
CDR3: CASSPGLAISGANVLTF
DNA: TGTGCCAGCAGCCCGGGACTAGCCATCTCTGGGGCCAACGTCCTGACTTTC

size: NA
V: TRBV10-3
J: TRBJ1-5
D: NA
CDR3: CAISESEGRNYQPQHF
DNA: TGTGCCATCAGTGAGTCAGAGGGACGGAATTATCAGCCCCAGCATTTT

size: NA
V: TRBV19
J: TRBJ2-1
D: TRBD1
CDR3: CASSIRNRGTNEQFF
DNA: TGTGCCAGTAGTATCAGAAACAGGGGGACAAATGAGCAGTTCTTC

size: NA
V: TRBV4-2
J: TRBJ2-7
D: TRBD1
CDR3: CASSQESLGQGYEQYF
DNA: TGTGCCAGCAGCCAAGAGAGCCTAGGACAGGGCTACGAGCAGTACTTC

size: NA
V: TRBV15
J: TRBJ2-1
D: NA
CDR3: CATSSPRTWGDNEQFF
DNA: TGTGCCACCAGCAGTCCTAGGACCTGGGGGGACAATGAGCAGTTCTTC

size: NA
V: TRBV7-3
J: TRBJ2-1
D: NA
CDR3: CASSAQGFDEQFF
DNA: TGTGCCAGCAGCGCCCAGGGATTCGATGAGCAGTTCTTC

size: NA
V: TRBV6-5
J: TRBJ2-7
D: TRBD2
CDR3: CASSLNGGGEQYF
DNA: TGTGCCAGCAGTCTCAACGGGGGAGGGGAGCAGTACTTC

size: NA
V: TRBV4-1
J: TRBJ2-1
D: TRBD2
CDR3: CASSQVGEGYNEQFF
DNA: TGCGCCAGCAGCCAAGTCGGGGAGGGCTACAATGAGCAGTTCTTC

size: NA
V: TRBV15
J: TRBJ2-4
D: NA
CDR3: CATGQPENIQYF
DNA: TGTGCCACCGGACAGCCCGAAAACATTCAGTACTTC

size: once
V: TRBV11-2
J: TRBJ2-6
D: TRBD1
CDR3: CASSGQGRFSGANVLTF
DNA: TGTGCCAGCAGCGGACAGGGAAGATTCTCTGGGGCCAACGTCCTGACTTTC

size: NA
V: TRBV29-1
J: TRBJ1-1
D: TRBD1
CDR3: CSVEPRTGLNTEAFF
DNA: TGCAGCGTTGAACCCAGGACAGGCCTGAACACTGAAGCTTTCTTT

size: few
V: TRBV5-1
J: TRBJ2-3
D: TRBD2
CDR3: CASSLAPAGAITSTDTQYF
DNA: TGCGCCAGCAGCTTGGCCCCAGCGGGGGCCATAACTAGCACAGATACGCAGTATTTT

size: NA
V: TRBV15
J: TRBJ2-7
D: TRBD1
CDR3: CATRLQGAYEQYF
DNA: TGTGCCACCAGACTCCAGGGGGCTTATGAGCAGTACTTC

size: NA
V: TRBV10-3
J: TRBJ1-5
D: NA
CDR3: CAIETGTQPQHF
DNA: TGTGCCATCGAGACAGGAACTCAGCCCCAGCATTTT

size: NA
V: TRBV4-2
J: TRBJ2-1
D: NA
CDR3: CASSQDLVFSSYNEQFF
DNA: TGTGCCAGCAGCCAAGATCTGGTGTTCAGCTCCTACAATGAGCAGTTCTTC

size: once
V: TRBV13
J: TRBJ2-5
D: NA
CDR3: CASSLSLGSKETQYF
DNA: TGTGCCAGCAGTTTATCCCTAGGTAGCAAAGAGACCCAGTACTTC

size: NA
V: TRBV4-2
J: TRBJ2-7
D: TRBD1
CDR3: CASSQDTPQGENHEQYF
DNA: TGTGCCAGCAGCCAAGATACCCCGCAGGGGGAAAACCACGAGCAGTACTTC

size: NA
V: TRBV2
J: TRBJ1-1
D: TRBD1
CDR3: CASSETGVTEAFF
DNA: TGTGCCAGCAGTGAAACAGGGGTCACTGAAGCTTTCTTT

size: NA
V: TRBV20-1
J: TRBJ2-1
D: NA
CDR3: CSALPLGEQFF
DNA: TGCAGTGCCCTCCCCCTCGGGGAGCAGTTCTTC

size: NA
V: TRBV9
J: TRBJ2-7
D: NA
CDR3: CASSVRVAADEQYF
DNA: TGTGCCAGCAGCGTAAGGGTCGCGGCGGACGAGCAGTACTTC

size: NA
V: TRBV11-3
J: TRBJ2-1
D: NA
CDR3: CASSLSGTNDLDEQFF
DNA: TGTGCCAGCAGCTTGTCCGGGACCAACGATTTGGATGAGCAGTTCTTC

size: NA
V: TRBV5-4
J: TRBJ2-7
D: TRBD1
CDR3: CASSLGPIRGQGAGEQYF
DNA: TGTGCCAGCAGCTTGGGCCCGATCCGGGGACAGGGGGCCGGCGAGCAGTACTTC

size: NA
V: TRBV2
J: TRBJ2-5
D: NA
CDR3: CATRGTQETQYF
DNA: TGTGCCACCAGGGGTACTCAAGAGACCCAGTACTTC

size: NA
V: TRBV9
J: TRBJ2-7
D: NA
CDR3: CASSPGTAGSYEQYF
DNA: TGTGCCAGCAGCCCCGGGACCGCGGGGTCCTACGAGCAGTACTTC

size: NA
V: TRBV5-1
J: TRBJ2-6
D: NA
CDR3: CASSLDGTGANVLTF
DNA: TGCGCCAGCAGCTTGGACGGAACTGGGGCCAACGTCCTGACTTTC

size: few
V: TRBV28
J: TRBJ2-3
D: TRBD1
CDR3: CARGGQPTDTQYF
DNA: TGTGCCAGAGGGGGACAGCCCACAGATACGCAGTATTTT

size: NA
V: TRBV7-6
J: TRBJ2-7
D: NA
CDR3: CVSSLEATSYEQYF
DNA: TGTGTCAGCAGCTTAGAGGCCACCTCCTACGAGCAGTACTTC

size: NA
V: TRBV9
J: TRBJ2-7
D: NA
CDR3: CASSFRERGPEQYF
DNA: TGTGCCAGCAGCTTCCGGGAGAGGGGACCCGAGCAGTACTTC

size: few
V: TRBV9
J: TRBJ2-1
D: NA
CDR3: CASSVGTRTFEQFF
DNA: TGTGCCAGCAGCGTAGGGACGCGGACGTTTGAGCAGTTCTTC

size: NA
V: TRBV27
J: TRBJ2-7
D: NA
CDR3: CASSSGVRGLEQYF
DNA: TGTGCCAGCAGTTCGGGCGTCCGGGGCCTGGAGCAGTACTTC

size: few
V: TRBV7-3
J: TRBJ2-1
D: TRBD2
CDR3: CASSLNRRAGVENEQFF
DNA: TGTGCCAGCAGCTTAAATCGTCGAGCGGGAGTAGAGAATGAGCAGTTCTTC

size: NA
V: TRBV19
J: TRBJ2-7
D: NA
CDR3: CASSIVGQGLTEQYF
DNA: TGTGCCAGTAGTATAGTTGGTCAGGGGTTAACAGAGCAGTACTTC

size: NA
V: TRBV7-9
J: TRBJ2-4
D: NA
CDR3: CASSLGQRNDIQYF
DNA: TGTGCCAGCAGCTTAGGGCAACGTAACGACATTCAGTACTTC

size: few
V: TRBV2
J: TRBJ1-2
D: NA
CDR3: CASSEGTNYGYTF
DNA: TGTGCCAGCAGTGAGGGGACAAACTATGGCTACACCTTC

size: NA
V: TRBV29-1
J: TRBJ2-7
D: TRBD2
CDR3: CSVEALGLAGGTYEQYF
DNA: TGCAGCGTTGAAGCCTTGGGACTAGCGGGGGGGACCTACGAGCAGTACTTC

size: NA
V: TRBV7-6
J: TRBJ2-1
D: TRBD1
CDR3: CASRSTGGDEQFF
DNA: TGTGCCAGCAGGTCGACAGGGGGCGATGAGCAGTTCTTC

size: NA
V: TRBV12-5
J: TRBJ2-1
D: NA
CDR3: CASVADGYNEQFF
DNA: TGTGCTAGTGTCGCGGACGGGTACAATGAGCAGTTCTTC

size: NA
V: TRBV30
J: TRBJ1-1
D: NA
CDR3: CAWTQAGTNTEAFF
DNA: TGTGCCTGGACCCAGGCGGGTACCAACACTGAAGCTTTCTTT

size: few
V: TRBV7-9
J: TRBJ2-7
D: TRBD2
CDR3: CASRVGDYPYEQYF
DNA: TGTGCCTCCAGAGTGGGGGACTACCCCTACGAGCAGTACTTC

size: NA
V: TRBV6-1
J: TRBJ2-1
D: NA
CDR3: CASSPGGEQFF
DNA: TGTGCCAGCAGCCCTGGGGGGGAGCAGTTCTTC

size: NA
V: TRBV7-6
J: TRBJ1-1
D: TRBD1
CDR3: CASSLGAGQGYEAFF
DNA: TGTGCCAGCAGCTTAGGAGCGGGACAGGGGTATGAAGCTTTCTTT

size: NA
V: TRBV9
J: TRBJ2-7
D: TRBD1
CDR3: CASSRTGDSYEQYF
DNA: TGTGCCAGCAGCCGGACAGGGGACTCCTACGAGCAGTACTTC

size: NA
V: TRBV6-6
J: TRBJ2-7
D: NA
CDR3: CASSYGTPTEQYF
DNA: TGTGCCAGCAGTTACGGTACGCCCACCGAGCAGTACTTC

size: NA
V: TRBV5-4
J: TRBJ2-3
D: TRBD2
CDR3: CASSYGLAGGFTDTQYF
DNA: TGTGCCAGCAGCTACGGACTAGCGGGGGGTTTCACAGATACGCAGTATTTT

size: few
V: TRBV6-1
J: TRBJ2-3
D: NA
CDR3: CASNEGPGDTDTQYF
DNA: TGTGCCAGCAACGAGGGGCCCGGAGACACAGATACGCAGTATTTT

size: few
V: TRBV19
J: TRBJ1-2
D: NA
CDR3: CASSIDMGARGYTF
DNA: TGTGCCAGTAGTATAGATATGGGGGCAAGAGGCTACACCTTC

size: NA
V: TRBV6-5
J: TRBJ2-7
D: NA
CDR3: CASSYSAGAYEQYF
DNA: TGTGCCAGCAGTTACTCGGCAGGAGCCTACGAGCAGTACTTC

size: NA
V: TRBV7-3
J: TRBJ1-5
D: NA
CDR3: CASSLGNNQPQHF
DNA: TGTGCCAGCAGCTTAGGAAACAATCAGCCCCAGCATTTT